These T cell receptor beta chains were read from a single sample in a study of T cell responses to AZD1222 COVID-19 vaccine. Sequencing was performed with immunoSEQ multiplex PCR; in TCRdb, only in-frame clones are kept and a portion is missing. This repertoire shows 150,000 to 200,000 clones, 90% to 95% found once; its top ten account for 1% to 1.4%. Sequencing was performed on peripheral blood, taken 28 days after the second AZD1222 dose. The source is an adult who received the AZD1222 COVID-19 vaccine. CDR3s include the opening cysteine and the closing phenylalanine or tryptophan. A D gene is named only where the DNA matches it firmly. Only some rows state a clone size, as once, few, many or a class for expanded clones.

cdr3_aa	clone_size	d_call	v_call	j_call
CASSALGVIYTF	once	.	TRBV9	TRBJ1-2
CASSLSPETGELFF	.	.	TRBV7-3	TRBJ2-2
CASSLDLGTEAFF	once	.	TRBV12-3/TRBV12-4	TRBJ1-1
CASSPGQGAYNEQFF	.	TRBD1	TRBV18	TRBJ2-1
CASSQEDVRGELFF	.	.	TRBV3-1/TRBV3-2	TRBJ2-2
CSAYGGVEQFF	.	TRBD2	TRBV20-1	TRBJ2-1
CATSLRGDNYGYTF	.	.	TRBV6-5	TRBJ1-2
CASSLQGRGGELFF	.	.	TRBV7-7	TRBJ2-2
CASSFTGLNTEAFF	once	.	TRBV18	TRBJ1-1
CASSPTGPGANVLTF	once	.	TRBV5-1	TRBJ2-6
CASSRLGQGGTEAFF	.	TRBD1	TRBV6-5	TRBJ1-1
CASSHTSYQETQYF	.	.	TRBV7-9	TRBJ2-5
CASSFHDQPQHF	.	.	TRBV19	TRBJ1-5
CASSHLWTEGREAFF	.	.	TRBV4-1	TRBJ1-1
CASSQEDLPSETQYF	.	.	TRBV4-1	TRBJ2-5